This entry lists 25 T cell receptor beta chains sequenced from one sample in a study of T cells expressing NK-cell markers. Using the 5' RACE reads, TCRdb records one entry per CDR3 protein without DNA. This repertoire includes about 460,000 distinct CDR3 sequences. The specimen sequenced was blood T cells: a sorted CD56 or NKG2C T cell subset, CD4+ or CD8+ T cells, or bulk PBMC T cells (not recorded which). Receptors originate from a woman aged 50 to 60 in good health.

CDR3 sequence: CASSQPPRGSLTDTQYF. The rearrangement uses TRBV4-2 and TRBJ2-3; the D call of TRBD1 rests on TCRdb alone, since no DNA is present to check it. Germline V gene sequence: CDR1 LGHNA, CDR2 YNFKEQ. This CDR3 comprises 17 residues.

The V and J genes are TRBV4-2 and TRBJ2-4. CDR1 LGHNA and CDR2 YNFKEQ come from the germline V gene. The CDR3 has 17 residues. Here the CDR3 reads CASSQDYPIGAKNIQYF.

The CDR3 sequence: CASSSRGNNEQFF. The V and J genes are TRBV12-3 or TRBV12-4 and TRBJ2-1. This CDR3 spans 13 amino acids.

The chain is built from TRBV18 and TRBJ2-1. The germline CDR1 and CDR2 sequences are KGHSH and LQKENI. CDR3 size: 16 residues. This CDR3 is CASSSIAGTTDNEQFF.

This chain's CDR3 is CASSPRSPNNEQFF. The rearrangement links TRBV12-3 or TRBV12-4 to TRBJ2-1; TCRdb selects TRBD1, and the lack of DNA leaves this call unchecked. The CDR3 length is 14 residues.

The chain combines TRBV10-3 with TRBJ2-1. From germline, CDR1 is ENHRY and CDR2 SYGVKD. CDR3 length equals 16 residues. CDR3 amino acids: CAISEGSWGFYNEQFF.

This chain links TRBV14 with TRBJ1-3; TCRdb's D gene call, TRBD1, goes unchecked for lack of DNA. There are 20 residues in the CDR3. Germline CDR1 and CDR2: SGHDN and FVKESK. CDR3 protein: CASTLWIPGQGRQRGNTIYF.

This chain connects TRBV6-5 to TRBJ1-5; TCRdb gives TRBD1 as the D gene, but with no DNA this cannot be confirmed. The CDR3 spans 15 residues. The germline V gene has CDR1 MNHEY and CDR2 SVGAGI. CDR3 protein: CASSYRTGADQLQHF.

The V gene is TRBV7-9, the J gene TRBJ2-1; the D call from TCRdb, TRBD2, cannot be confirmed without DNA. Germline V gene sequence: CDR1 SEHNR, CDR2 FQNEAQ (reference sequence). This CDR3 comprises 15 residues. CDR3 residues: CASSKPGLALNEQFF.

The chain joins TRBV11-3 to TRBJ1-3. The CDR3 is 14 amino acids. Germline-derived CDR1 and CDR2 are SGHNT and YENEEA. Here the CDR3 reads CASSVPLLDNTIYF.

This chain uses TRBV24-1 with TRBJ2-2; lacking DNA, the TRBD1 call made by TCRdb goes unchecked. The germline V gene encodes CDR1 KGHDR and CDR2 SFDVKD. The CDR3 length is 18 residues. CDR3 residues: CATSDLKVQGGDTGELFF.

The CDR3: CASSLGSRSEQFF. J is TRBJ2-1 and V is TRBV11-2. Germline V gives CDR1 SGHAT, CDR2 FQNNGV. This CDR3 region has 13 residues.

This chain uses TRBV5-1 with TRBJ2-1; TCRdb selects TRBD1, and the lack of DNA leaves this call unchecked. Germline lookup yields CDR1 SGHRS and CDR2 YFSETQ. The CDR3 contains 17 residues. The chain's CDR3 is CASSFNSPLSSYNEQFF.

The V and J genes are TRBV4-1 and TRBJ2-5; TCRdb gives TRBD1 as the D gene, but with no DNA this cannot be confirmed. This CDR3 spans 15 amino acids. Germline V CDR1 and CDR2: MGHRA, YSYEKL. The CDR3 sequence: CASSRLGHRQETQYF.

CDR3 residues: CASSLSPQGNTGELFF. The V and J genes are TRBV9 and TRBJ2-2; as DNA is missing, the TRBD1 call by TCRdb cannot be tested. The CDR3 runs to 16 residues. CDR1 is SGDLS, CDR2 YYNGEE, per germline.

The J gene is TRBJ2-7, the V gene TRBV11-2; with no DNA, the TCRdb D assignment of TRBD1 cannot be verified. Germline V lookup: CDR1 SGHAT, CDR2 FQNNGV. The CDR3 runs 15 residues. CDR3 in amino acids: CASSILPGAAGEQYF.

The chain recombines TRBV7-2 with TRBJ2-5; with no DNA, the TCRdb D assignment of TRBD1 cannot be verified. The germline V gene encodes CDR1 SGHTA and CDR2 FQGNSA. The CDR3 loop spans 13 amino acids. The CDR3 loop is CASSLRGFETQYF.

The chain carries TRBV12-3 or TRBV12-4 and TRBJ2-3. CDR3 length equals 13 residues. The CDR3 loop is CASSVGSRHTQYF.

The chain links TRBV3-1 to TRBJ2-1. Germline CDR1 reads LGHDT; CDR2 reads YNNKEL (reference sequence). This CDR3 contains 14 residues. The CDR3 here is CASSQVAGQNEQFF.

The CDR3 protein is CASSPRPGTGELFF. The rearrangement uses TRBV7-2 and TRBJ2-2; checking the TCRdb D call of TRBD2 is not possible without DNA. Germline V gives CDR1 SGHTA, CDR2 FQGNSA. The CDR3 has 14 residues. The full variable domain, completed using reference TRBV7-2 and TRBJ2-2, is GAGVSQSPSNKVTEKGKDVELRCDPISGHTALYWYRQSLGQGLEFLIYFQGNSAPDKSGLPSDRFSAERTGGSVSTLTIQRTQQEDSAVYLCASSPRPGTGELFFGEGSRLTVL.

CDR3 amino acids: CASSQGRRTQETQYF. V and J are TRBV3-1 and TRBJ2-5; checking the TCRdb D call of TRBD2 is not possible without DNA. Looked up from germline, CDR1 is LGHDT and CDR2 is YNNKEL (reference sequence). The CDR3 has 15 residues.

The chain has TRBV19 and TRBJ2-1; TCRdb lists TRBD1, though no DNA is available to test this call. Germline lookup yields CDR1 LNHDA and CDR2 SQIVND (reference sequence). This CDR3 spans 15 amino acids. The CDR3 here is CASSLRTGFYNEQFF.

The rearrangement links TRBV20-1 to TRBJ2-1; TCRdb returns TRBD2, unconfirmable since there is no DNA. CDR3 size: 15 residues. Looked up from germline, CDR1 is DFQATT and CDR2 is SNEGSKA (reference sequence). The CDR3 loop is CSARDQREGYNEQFF.

V and J are TRBV11-2 and TRBJ1-2. Germline V lookup: CDR1 SGHAT, CDR2 FQNNGV. This CDR3 region has 13 residues. CDR3: CASRSTVNYGYTF.

The V and J genes are TRBV4-1 and TRBJ2-5; checking the TCRdb D call of TRBD2 is not possible without DNA. The germline V gene encodes CDR1 MGHRA and CDR2 YSYEKL. The CDR3 is 15 residues long. This chain's CDR3 is CASSQPRTRGATQYF.